This record covers a single TCR beta chain. Its antigen is as yet unknown. The protocol was immunoSEQ multiplex PCR, while the TCRdb copy is restricted to in-frame clones and leaves out a portion. Seen here are about 98,000 clones, around nine tenths observed once, and the top ten hold about 2.5%. This entry belongs to a study of PD-1 blockade in classical Hodgkin lymphoma. Points from the study as a whole: Repertoire differences lack defined causes, possibly disease activity or prior therapy.

CDR1 and CDR2 from the germline V gene are SGHNT and YYREEE (reference sequence). V lost 2 bases and J lost 8; bases outside the gene matches: 15. CDR3 length: 17 residues. All trial patients relapsed after autologous stem cell transplantation. The V and J genes are TRBV5-4 and TRBJ2-3; 9 bases map to TRBD2. Sequencing used peripheral blood mononuclear cells (PBMCs), obtained at baseline. This TCR came from a human donor with classical Hodgkin lymphoma. The CDR3 protein is CASSFVGASGTTGTQYF. CDR3 nucleotides: TGTGCCAGCAGCTTCGTAGGGGCTAGCGGGACCACGGGTACGCAGTATTTT.